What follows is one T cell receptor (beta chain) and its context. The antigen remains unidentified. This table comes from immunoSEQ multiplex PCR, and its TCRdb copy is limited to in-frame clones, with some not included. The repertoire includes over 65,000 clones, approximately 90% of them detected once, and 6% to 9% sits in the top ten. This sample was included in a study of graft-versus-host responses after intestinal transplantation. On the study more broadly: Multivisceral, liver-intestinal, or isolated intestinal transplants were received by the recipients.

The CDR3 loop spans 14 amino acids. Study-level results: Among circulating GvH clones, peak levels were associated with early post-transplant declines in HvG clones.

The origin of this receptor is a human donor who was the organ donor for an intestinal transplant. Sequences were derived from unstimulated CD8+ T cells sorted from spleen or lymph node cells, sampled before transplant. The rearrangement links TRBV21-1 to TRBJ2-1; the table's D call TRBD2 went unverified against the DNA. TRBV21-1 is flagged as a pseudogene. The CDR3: CASRGDSSYNEQFF. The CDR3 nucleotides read TGTGCCAGCAGGGGGGACTCGTCCTACAATGAGCAGTTCTTC.